A single sample gave rise to the 11 T cell receptor beta chains below, sequenced in a study of T cells of healthy individuals. TCRdb re-derived calls from the 5' RACE reads in MiXCR, one entry per CDR3 protein. The top ten clones hold approximately 4.8% of a sample with about 57,000 distinct CDR3 sequences, about a sixth of them seen once. Receptors originate from a human donor in good health.

The gene calls are TRBV7-3 and TRBJ2-1, with TRBD1 as a possible D gene (5 bases). This CDR3 comprises 14 residues. From germline, CDR1 is SGHTA and CDR2 FQGTGA. V lost 6 bases, J lost 8 bases, and 17 bases lay in between. The CDR3 sequence is CASRPTTQGDEQFF. In DNA, the CDR3 is TGTGCCAGCAGGCCTACTACCCAGGGCGATGAGCAGTTCTTC.

This chain joins TRBV5-1 and TRBJ2-3, with a tentative D call TRBD2 (6 bases). The V end lost 2 bases, the J end lost 6 bases, and 10 bases lay between the germline ends. This CDR3 is built from 13 residues. Per the germline V gene, CDR1 is SGHRS and CDR2 is YFSETQ. The CDR3 DNA is TGCGCCAGCAGCTTTCGGCGGGGCGATACGCAGTATTTT. Its translation: CASSFRRGDTQYF.

This clonotype was detected many times. The chain recombines TRBV30 with TRBJ1-3; unclear D gene. With 4 bases removed from V and 3 bases from J, the gap between germline ends came to 7 bases. Germline V gene data show CDR1 as GTSNPN and CDR2 as SVGIG (reference sequence). This CDR3 contains 12 residues. CDR3 in amino acids: CAWNLVGNTIYF. In DNA form, the CDR3 reads TGTGCCTGGAATTTGGTTGGAAACACCATATATTTT.

This clonotype turned up a few times. The V gene is TRBV6-1, the J gene TRBJ2-2; D is uncertain. The germline V gene encodes CDR1 MNHNS and CDR2 SASEGT. This CDR3 spans 15 amino acids. Deletions cut 4 bases from V and 3 bases from J, with 12 bases between. CDR3 loop: CASSVDKSYTGELFF. The CDR3 nucleotides read TGTGCCAGCAGTGTAGATAAGTCCTACACCGGGGAGCTGTTTTTT.

The chain uses TRBV6-5 and TRBJ2-3, with 8 bases that match TRBD2. The germline V gene encodes CDR1 MNHEY and CDR2 SVGAGI. V lost 2 bases to trimming and J lost 4 bases; unmatched junction nucleotides: 2. This CDR3 has 14 residues. CDR3 sequence (DNA): TGTGCCAGCAGTTACCTCGGGAGGGCAGATACGCAGTATTTT. Translation gives CASSYLGRADTQYF.

This clonotype was counted a few times. The V gene is TRBV7-9, the J gene TRBJ1-2; TRBD1 agrees at 8 bases. Looked up from germline, CDR1 is SEHNR and CDR2 is FQNEAQ (reference sequence). The CDR3 has 13 residues. J was trimmed by 7 bases and V by 5 bases; bases with no gene match: 6. Here the CDR3 reads CASSGRQGSGYTF. The DNA of the CDR3 is TGTGCCAGCAGCGGACGACAGGGGAGTGGCTACACCTTC.

This clonotype was detected a few times. The chain combines TRBV19 with TRBJ2-2; D possibly corresponds to TRBD1 (5 bases). CDR3 length: 14 amino acids. Germline V gene sequence: CDR1 LNHDA, CDR2 SQIVND (reference sequence). Trimming shortened V by 2 bases and J by 7 bases, and 11 bases separated the two germline ends. The CDR3 protein is CASSILRVNGELFF. As DNA, the CDR3 is TGTGCCAGTAGTATACTCAGGGTGAACGGGGAGCTGTTTTTT.

This clonotype has a count of ten or more. The V and J genes are TRBV5-1 and TRBJ1-1, with 7 bases that match TRBD1. The junction had 7 bases not matched to a gene; V was cut back by 1 base and J by 1 base. Germline CDR1 reads SGHRS; CDR2 reads YFSETQ. The CDR3 spans 16 residues. CDR3 residues: CASSLQTGTKNTEAFF. DNA for the CDR3: TGCGCCAGCAGCTTGCAGACAGGGACTAAGAACACTGAAGCTTTCTTT.

The chain combines TRBV7-2 with TRBJ1-1; D gene ambiguous. V was clipped by 2 bases and J by 0 bases, with 10 bases between them. The CDR3 extends over 15 amino acids. CDR1 is SGHTA and CDR2 is FQGNSA in the germline V gene. CDR3 DNA sequence: TGTGCCAGCAGCTTAATCACGGCCATGAACACTGAAGCTTTCTTT. Its translation is CASSLITAMNTEAFF.

The chain couples TRBV7-9 to TRBJ2-6, with D possibly TRBD2 on 6 matching bases. Trimming took off 0 bases at V and 0 bases at J, with 12 bases between the two ends. This CDR3 spans 18 amino acids. From germline, CDR1 is SEHNR and CDR2 FQNEAQ (reference sequence). CDR3 residues: CASSLAGTGVSGANVLTF. For the CDR3, the DNA is TGTGCCAGCAGCTTAGCCGGGACTGGCGTCTCTGGGGCCAACGTCCTGACTTTC.

This clonotype appeared many times. V and J are TRBV12-3 or TRBV12-4 and TRBJ2-7; 9 bases agree with TRBD1. The CDR3 sequence is 15 residues long. Losses at the gene ends were 4 bases for V and 6 bases for J; bases not matched to a gene: 10. CDR3 loop: CASSSRDRVSGEQYF. The CDR3 DNA reads as TGTGCCAGCAGTTCCCGGGACAGGGTTTCTGGCGAGCAGTACTTC.